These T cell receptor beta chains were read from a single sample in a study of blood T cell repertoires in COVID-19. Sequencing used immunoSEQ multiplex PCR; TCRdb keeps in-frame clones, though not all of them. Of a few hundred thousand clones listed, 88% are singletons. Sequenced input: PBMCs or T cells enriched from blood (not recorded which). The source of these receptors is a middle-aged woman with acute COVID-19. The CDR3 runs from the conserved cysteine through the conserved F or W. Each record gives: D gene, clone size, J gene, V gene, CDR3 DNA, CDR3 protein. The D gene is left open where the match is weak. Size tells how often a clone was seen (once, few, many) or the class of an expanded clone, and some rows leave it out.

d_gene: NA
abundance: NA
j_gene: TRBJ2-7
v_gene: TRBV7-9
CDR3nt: TGTGCCAGCAGCTTACTAGACTACGAGCAGTACTTC
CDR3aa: CASSLLDYEQYF

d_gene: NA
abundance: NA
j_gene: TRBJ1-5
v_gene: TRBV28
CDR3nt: TGTGCCAGCAGTAGAACAGATCAGCCCCAGCATTTT
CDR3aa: CASSRTDQPQHF

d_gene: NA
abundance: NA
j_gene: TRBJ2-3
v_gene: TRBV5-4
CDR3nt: TGTGCCAGCAGCCGGTCGGGAGTGCCAGATACGCAGTATTTT
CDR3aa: CASSRSGVPDTQYF

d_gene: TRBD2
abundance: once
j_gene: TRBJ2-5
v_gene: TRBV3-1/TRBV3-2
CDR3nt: TGTGCCAGCAGCCAAATAGTTTCTAGCGGGAGAGGAGAGACCCAGTACTTC
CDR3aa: CASSQIVSSGRGETQYF

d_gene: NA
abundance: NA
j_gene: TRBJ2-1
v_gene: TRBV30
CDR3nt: TGTGCCTGGAGTAGGCGGTTACGGGACAATGAGCAGTTCTTC
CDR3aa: CAWSRRLRDNEQFF

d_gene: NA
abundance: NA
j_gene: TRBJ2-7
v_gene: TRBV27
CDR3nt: TGTGCCAGCAGTTTCGGACAGAGAACCTACGAGCAGTACTTC
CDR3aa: CASSFGQRTYEQYF

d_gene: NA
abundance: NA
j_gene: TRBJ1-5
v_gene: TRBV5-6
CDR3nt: TGTGCCAGCAGCTTAGGAGGGGATCAGCCCCAGCATTTT
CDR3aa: CASSLGGDQPQHF

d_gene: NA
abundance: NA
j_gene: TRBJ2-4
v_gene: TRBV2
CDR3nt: TGTGCCTCCAGGGAACAGGCCATAGCCAAAAACATTCAGTACTTC
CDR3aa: CASREQAIAKNIQYF

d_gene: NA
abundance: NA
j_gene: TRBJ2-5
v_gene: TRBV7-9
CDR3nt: TGTGCCAGCAGCTTAGTTACGGGTAGGGAGACCCAGTACTTC
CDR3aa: CASSLVTGRETQYF

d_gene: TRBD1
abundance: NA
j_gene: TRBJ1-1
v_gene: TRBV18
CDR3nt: TGTGCCAGCTCACCCAGGACAGGGGAGAACACTGAAGCTTTCTTT
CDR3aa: CASSPRTGENTEAFF

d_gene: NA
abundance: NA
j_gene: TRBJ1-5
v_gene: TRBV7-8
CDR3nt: TGTGCCAGCAGCTTGTCGAGGAGGGCCAATCAGCCCCAGCATTTT
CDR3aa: CASSLSRRANQPQHF